These T cell receptor beta chains were read from a single sample in a study of Graves' ophthalmopathy and Graves' hyperthyroidism. TCRdb independently ran MiXCR on the multiplex PCR reads; one entry per CDR3 protein. Among about 700,000 distinct CDR3 sequences, 35% to 45% were seen once, and the ten largest hold around 3%. Sequenced sample: peripheral blood. These receptors were taken from an adult man with Graves' ophthalmopathy. Each CDR3 is given with its conserved first and last residue. A D gene is named only where the DNA matches it firmly. Clone size appears in some rows only: once, few, many, or a class for an expanded clone.

V	size	J	D	length	DNA	CDR3
TRBV2	-	TRBJ1-3	-	14	TGTGCCAGCAGTGAGCGGGGCGTTAGGAACACCATATATTTT	CASSERGVRNTIYF
TRBV10-3	-	TRBJ2-1	-	12	TGTGCCATCACGGGACTCGGCAATGAGCAGTTCTTC	CAITGLGNEQFF
TRBV29-1	-	TRBJ2-5	TRBD2	15	TGCAGCGTGATGACCGGGACTAGCGTCCGGGAGACCCAGTACTTC	CSVMTGTSVRETQYF
TRBV4-1	-	TRBJ1-3	-	15	TGTGCCAGCAGCCACCAAACGTACTCTGGAAACACCATATATTTT	CASSHQTYSGNTIYF
TRBV10-3	-	TRBJ2-7	TRBD1	15	TGTGCCATCAGTGGTTTGGGACAGGGGGCAGGCGAGCAGTACTTC	CAISGLGQGAGEQYF
TRBV2	many	TRBJ1-5	-	14	TGTGCCAGCAGGGGACCCACAGGGAATCAGCCCCAGCATTTT	CASRGPTGNQPQHF
TRBV7-3	-	TRBJ2-7	TRBD1	15	TGTGCCAGCAGCTTACGGGACAGGGACACCGGGGAGCTGTACTTC	CASSLRDRDTGELYF
TRBV10-3	-	TRBJ2-2	-	17	TGTGCCAGCAGACCCCCCCTGACACTAGCAGCCACCGGGGAGCTGTTTTTT	CASRPPLTLAATGELFF
TRBV9	-	TRBJ1-4	TRBD1	15	TGTGCCAGCAGCGACGGGACAGGGGGCGATGAAAAACTGTTTTTT	CASSDGTGGDEKLFF
TRBV7-1	-	TRBJ1-1	-	17	TGTGCCAGCAGCTCACCACGGGCGGTCAACATGAACACTGAAGCTTTCTTT	CASSSPRAVNMNTEAFF
TRBV20-1	many	TRBJ1-1	-	13	TGCAGTGCTAGAGATGGGGTGAACACTGAAGCTTTCTTT	CSARDGVNTEAFF
TRBV24-1	few	TRBJ1-5	-	12	TGTGCCACCCGACGGAGCAATCAGCCCCAGCATTTT	CATRRSNQPQHF
TRBV12-3/TRBV12-4	few	TRBJ2-7	TRBD2	14	TGTGCCAGCAGTTTAGAAGCGGGAGCAGGCGAGCAGTACTTC	CASSLEAGAGEQYF
TRBV15	many	TRBJ1-5	-	15	TGTGCCACCAGCAGAGATCGGCAAGCCAATCAGCCCCAGCATTTT	CATSRDRQANQPQHF
TRBV19	-	TRBJ1-6	TRBD1	13	TGTGCCAGTCTCCCGACAGGGCTCTCACCCCTCCACTTT	CASLPTGLSPLHF
TRBV15	-	TRBJ1-4	-	14	TGTGCCACCAGCAGAGGGAAGGACGATGAAAAACTGTTTTTT	CATSRGKDDEKLFF
TRBV15	many	TRBJ1-5	TRBD1	14	TGTGCCACCCAGGGGAGGGGGCGGCATCAGCCCCAGCATTTT	CATQGRGRHQPQHF
TRBV7-9	many	TRBJ2-5	TRBD1	15	TGTGCCAGCAGCTTAGAGCAGGGGGCGATTGAGACCCAGTACTTC	CASSLEQGAIETQYF
TRBV2	-	TRBJ2-3	-	14	TGTGCCAGCAGTGTAGACCCAGGGGCAGATACGCAGTATTTT	CASSVDPGADTQYF
TRBV27	-	TRBJ2-7	TRBD1	15	TGTGCCAGCATACCATCCGGGACAGCGTCCTACGAGCAGTACTTC	CASIPSGTASYEQYF
TRBV9	-	TRBJ2-5	TRBD2	17	TGTGCCAGCAGCTCTACGGGGCTAGCGGGGCTCCAAGAGACCCAGTACTTC	CASSSTGLAGLQETQYF
TRBV10-3	once	TRBJ2-7	TRBD1	13	TGTGCCATCAGCCCGGGACAGGGACACGAGCAGTACTTC	CAISPGQGHEQYF
TRBV24-1	many	TRBJ2-7	TRBD1	15	TGTGCCACCAGTGATACCGGGACAGGGGGTTGGGAGCAGTACTTC	CATSDTGTGGWEQYF
TRBV24-1	many	TRBJ2-7	TRBD2	16	TGTGCCACCAGTGACAAGACTAGCGGGAGGCTTTACGAGCAGTACTTC	CATSDKTSGRLYEQYF
TRBV29-1	-	TRBJ2-6	-	13	TGCAGCGTCATCAGGTCGGGGACCAACGTCCTGACTTTC	CSVIRSGTNVLTF
TRBV29-1	-	TRBJ2-3	-	14	TGCAGCGTTGAAGGCTGGCTTGGCACAGATACGCAGTATTTT	CSVEGWLGTDTQYF